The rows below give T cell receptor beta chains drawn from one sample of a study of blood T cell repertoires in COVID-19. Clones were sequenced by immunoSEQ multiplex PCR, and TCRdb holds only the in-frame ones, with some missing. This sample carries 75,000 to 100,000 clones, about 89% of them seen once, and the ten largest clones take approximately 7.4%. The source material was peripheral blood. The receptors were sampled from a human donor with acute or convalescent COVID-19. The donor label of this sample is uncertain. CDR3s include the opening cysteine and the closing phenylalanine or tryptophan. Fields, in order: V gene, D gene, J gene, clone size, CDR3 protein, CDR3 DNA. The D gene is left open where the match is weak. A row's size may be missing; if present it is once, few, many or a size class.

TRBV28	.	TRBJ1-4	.	CASSLLYSTVNEKLFF	TGTGCCAGCAGTTTATTATACAGCACAGTTAATGAAAAACTGTTTTTT
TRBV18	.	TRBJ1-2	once	CASSPGLVTPYGYTF	TGTGCCAGCTCACCAGGTCTCGTCACACCCTATGGCTACACCTTC
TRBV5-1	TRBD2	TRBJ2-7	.	CASSSSWRGAEEQYF	TGCGCCAGCAGCTCCTCTTGGCGGGGGGCTGAGGAGCAGTACTTC
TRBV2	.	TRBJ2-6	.	CASSLRGGSILSGANVLTF	TGTGCCAGCAGCTTGCGAGGGGGTTCAATCCTCTCTGGGGCCAACGTCCTGACTTTC
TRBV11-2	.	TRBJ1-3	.	CASSLGMGRGPPGNTIYF	TGTGCCAGCAGCTTAGGAATGGGCAGGGGACCACCGGGAAACACCATATATTTT
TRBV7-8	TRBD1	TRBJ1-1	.	CASSLVTGGNTEAFF	TGTGCCAGCAGCTTAGTAACAGGGGGGAACACTGAAGCTTTCTTT
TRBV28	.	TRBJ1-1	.	CASRSGGAMNTEAFF	TGTGCCAGCAGATCCGGGGGGGCTATGAACACTGAAGCTTTCTTT
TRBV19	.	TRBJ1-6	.	CASSSSRDSPLHF	TGTGCCAGTAGCTCTTCCCGGGATTCACCCCTCCACTTT
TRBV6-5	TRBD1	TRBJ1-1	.	CASRWPGGTEAFF	TGTGCCAGCAGGTGGCCAGGGGGAACTGAAGCTTTCTTT
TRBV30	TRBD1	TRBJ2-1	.	CAGDSYNEQFF	TGTGCCGGGGACAGTTACAATGAGCAGTTCTTC
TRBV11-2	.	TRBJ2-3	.	CASSLGQPTDTQYF	TGTGCCAGCAGCCTAGGACAGCCCACAGATACGCAGTATTTT
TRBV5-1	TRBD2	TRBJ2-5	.	CASSAGTSGKETQYF	TGCGCCAGCAGCGCCGGGACTAGCGGTAAAGAGACCCAGTACTTC
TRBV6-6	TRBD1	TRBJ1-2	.	CASCPPGTVYGYTF	TGTGCCAGCTGCCCTCCCGGGACAGTCTATGGCTACACCTTC
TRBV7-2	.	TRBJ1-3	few	CASSSSGGNTIYF	TGTGCCAGCAGCTCATCAGGGGGAAACACCATATATTTT
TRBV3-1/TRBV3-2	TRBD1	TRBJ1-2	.	CASSQVPGGHYGYTF	TGTGCCAGCAGCCAAGTCCCAGGGGGCCACTATGGCTACACCTTC